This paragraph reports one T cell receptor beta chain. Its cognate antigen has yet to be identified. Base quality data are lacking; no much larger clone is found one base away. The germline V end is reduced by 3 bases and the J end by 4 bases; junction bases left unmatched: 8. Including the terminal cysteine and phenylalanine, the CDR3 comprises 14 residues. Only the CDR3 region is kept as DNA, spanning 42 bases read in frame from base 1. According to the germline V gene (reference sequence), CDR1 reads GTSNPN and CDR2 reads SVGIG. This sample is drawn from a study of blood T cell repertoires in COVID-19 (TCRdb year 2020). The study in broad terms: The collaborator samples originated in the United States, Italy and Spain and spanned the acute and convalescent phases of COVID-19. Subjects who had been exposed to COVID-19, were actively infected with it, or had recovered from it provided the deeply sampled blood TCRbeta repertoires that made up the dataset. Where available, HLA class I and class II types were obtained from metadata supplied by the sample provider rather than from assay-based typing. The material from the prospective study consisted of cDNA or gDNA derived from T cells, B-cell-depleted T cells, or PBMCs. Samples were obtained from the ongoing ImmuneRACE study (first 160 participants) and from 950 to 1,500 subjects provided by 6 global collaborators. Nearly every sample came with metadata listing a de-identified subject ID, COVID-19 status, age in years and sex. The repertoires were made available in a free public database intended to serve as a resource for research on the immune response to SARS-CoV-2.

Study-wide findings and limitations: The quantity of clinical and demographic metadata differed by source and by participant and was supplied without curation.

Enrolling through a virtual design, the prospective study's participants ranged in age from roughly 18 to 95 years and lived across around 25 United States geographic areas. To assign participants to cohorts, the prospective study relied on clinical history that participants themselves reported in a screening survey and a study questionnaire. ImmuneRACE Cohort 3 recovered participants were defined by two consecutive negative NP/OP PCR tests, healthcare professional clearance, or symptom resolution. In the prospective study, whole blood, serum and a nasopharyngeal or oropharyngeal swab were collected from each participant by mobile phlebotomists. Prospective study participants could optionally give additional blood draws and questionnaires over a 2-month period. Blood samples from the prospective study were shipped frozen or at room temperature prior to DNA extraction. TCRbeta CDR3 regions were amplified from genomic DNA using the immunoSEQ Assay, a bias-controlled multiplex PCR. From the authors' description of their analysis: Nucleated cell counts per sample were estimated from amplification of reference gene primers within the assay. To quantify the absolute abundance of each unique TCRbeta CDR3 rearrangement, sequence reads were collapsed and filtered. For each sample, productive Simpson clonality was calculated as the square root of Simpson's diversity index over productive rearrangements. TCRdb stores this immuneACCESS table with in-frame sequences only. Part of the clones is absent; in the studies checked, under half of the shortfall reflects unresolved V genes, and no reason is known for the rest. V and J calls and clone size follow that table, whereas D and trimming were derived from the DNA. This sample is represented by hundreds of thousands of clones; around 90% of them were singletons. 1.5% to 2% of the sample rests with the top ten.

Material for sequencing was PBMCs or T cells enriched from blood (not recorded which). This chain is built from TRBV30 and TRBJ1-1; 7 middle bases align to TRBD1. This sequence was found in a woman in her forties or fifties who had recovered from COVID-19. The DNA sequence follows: TGTGCCTGGAGCCCCCGCAGGGGGATCACTGAAGCTTTCTTT. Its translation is CAWSPRRGITEAFF.